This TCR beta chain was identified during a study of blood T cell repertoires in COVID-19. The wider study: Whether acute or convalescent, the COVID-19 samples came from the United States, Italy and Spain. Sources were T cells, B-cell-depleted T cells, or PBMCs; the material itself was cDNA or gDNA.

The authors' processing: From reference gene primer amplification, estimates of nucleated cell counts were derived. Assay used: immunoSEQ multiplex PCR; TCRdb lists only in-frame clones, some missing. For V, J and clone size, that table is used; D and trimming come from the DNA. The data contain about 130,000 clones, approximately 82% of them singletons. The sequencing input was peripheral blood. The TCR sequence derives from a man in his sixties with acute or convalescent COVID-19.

CDR3 DNA: TGCGCCAGCAGCGCTCCGGGACAGCGATATGGCTACACCTTC. Encoded protein: CASSAPGQRYGYTF. The V gene is TRBV5-1, the J gene TRBJ1-2, with TRBD1 matching 7 bases. CDR3 length equals 14 residues. Per germline, CDR1 SGHRS and CDR2 YFSETQ. Trimming at V came to 4 bases and at J to 5 bases, leaving 8 bases not matched to a gene.